This T cell receptor (beta chain) was retrieved from a study of blood T cell repertoires in COVID-19. Overall study: Acute and convalescent COVID-19 samples came from the United States, Italy and Spain. Nucleic acid was either cDNA or gDNA, and it came from T cells, B-cell-depleted T cells, or PBMCs.

Per the authors' pipeline: Scientists estimated how many nucleated cells there were by amplifying reference gene primers. The repertoire was sequenced with immunoSEQ multiplex PCR; TCRdb's copy has only in-frame clones and lacks some. V, J and clone size reflect that table, while D and trimming were determined from the DNA. The table includes hundreds of thousands of clones, approximately 82% detected once. This sequence originates from a woman older than 75 with acute or convalescent COVID-19. The sequencing sample was made of peripheral blood.

The CDR3: CASSVQVNTEAFF. Written as DNA, the CDR3 is TGTGCCAGCAGCGTCCAGGTGAACACTGAAGCTTTCTTT. The chain couples TRBV9 to TRBJ1-1; D is uncertain. V was pared by 2 bases and J by 0 bases, with 5 bases between. Germline V gene lookup returns CDR1 SGDLS and CDR2 YYNGEE. The CDR3 has 13 residues.